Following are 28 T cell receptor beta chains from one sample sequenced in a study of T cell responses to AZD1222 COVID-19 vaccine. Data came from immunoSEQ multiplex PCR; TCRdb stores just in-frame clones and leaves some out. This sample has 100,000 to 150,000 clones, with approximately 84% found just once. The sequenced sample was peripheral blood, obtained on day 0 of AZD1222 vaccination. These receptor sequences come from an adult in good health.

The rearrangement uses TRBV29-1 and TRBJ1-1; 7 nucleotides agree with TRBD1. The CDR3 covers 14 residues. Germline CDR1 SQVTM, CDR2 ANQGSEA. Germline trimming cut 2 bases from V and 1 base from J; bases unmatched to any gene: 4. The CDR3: CSVEIQGRNTEAFF. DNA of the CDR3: TGCAGCGTTGAAATACAGGGGAGGAACACTGAAGCTTTCTTT.

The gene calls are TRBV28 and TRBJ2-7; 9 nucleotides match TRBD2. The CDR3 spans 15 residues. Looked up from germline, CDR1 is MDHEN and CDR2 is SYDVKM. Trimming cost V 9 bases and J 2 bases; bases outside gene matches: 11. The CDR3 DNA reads TGTGCCAGTCGGACCGTTCAGCGGGGGGCCTACGAGCAGTACTTC. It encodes CASRTVQRGAYEQYF. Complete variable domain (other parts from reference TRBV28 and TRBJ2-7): DVKVTQSSRYLVKRTGEKVFLECVQDMDHENMFWYRQDPGLGLRLIYFSYDVKMKEKGDIPEGYSVSREKKERFSLILESASTNQTSMYLCASRTVQRGAYEQYFGPGTRLTVT.

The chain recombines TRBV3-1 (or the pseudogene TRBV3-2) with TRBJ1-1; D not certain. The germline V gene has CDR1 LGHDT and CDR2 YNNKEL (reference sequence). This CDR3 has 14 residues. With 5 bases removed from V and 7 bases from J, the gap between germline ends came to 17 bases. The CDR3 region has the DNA TGTGCCAGCAGCAATAGGGCCTCTGGCAGTGAAGCTTTCTTT. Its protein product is CASSNRASGSEAFF.

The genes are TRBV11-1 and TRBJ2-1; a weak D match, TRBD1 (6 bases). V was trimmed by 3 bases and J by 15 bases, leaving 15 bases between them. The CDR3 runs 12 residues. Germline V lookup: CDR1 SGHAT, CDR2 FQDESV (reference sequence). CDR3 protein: CASSLNRDIGFF. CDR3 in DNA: TGTGCCAGCAGCTTGAACCGGGACATTGGGTTCTTC. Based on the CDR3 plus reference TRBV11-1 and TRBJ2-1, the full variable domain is EAEVAQSPRYKITEKSQAVAFWCDPISGHATLYWYRQILGQGPELLVQFQDESVVDDSQLPKDRFSAERLKGVDSTLKIQPAELGDSAMYLCASSLNRDIGFFGPGTRLTVL.

This CDR3 is CATSLTGTDTQYF. The CDR3 nucleotides read TGTGCCACCAGTCTTACAGGGACAGATACGCAGTATTTT. The genes are TRBV24-1 and TRBJ2-3, with a possible D match to TRBD1 (6 bases). V was clipped by 6 bases and J by 3 bases, with 9 bases between them. Germline loops: CDR1 KGHDR, CDR2 SFDVKD. This CDR3 contains 13 residues.

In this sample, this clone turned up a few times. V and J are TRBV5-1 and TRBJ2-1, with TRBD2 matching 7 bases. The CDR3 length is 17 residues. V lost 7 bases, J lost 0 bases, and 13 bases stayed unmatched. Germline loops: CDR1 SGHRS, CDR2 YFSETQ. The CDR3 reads CASQGELGGSSYNEQFF. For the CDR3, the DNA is TGCGCCAGCCAGGGAGAGCTTGGCGGGAGCTCCTACAATGAGCAGTTCTTC.

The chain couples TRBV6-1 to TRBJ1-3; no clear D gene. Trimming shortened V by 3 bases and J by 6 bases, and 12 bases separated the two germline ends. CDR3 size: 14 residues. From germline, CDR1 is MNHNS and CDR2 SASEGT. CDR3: CASSELERTNTIYF. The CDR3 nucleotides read TGTGCCAGCAGTGAGTTGGAGCGGACAAACACCATATATTTT.

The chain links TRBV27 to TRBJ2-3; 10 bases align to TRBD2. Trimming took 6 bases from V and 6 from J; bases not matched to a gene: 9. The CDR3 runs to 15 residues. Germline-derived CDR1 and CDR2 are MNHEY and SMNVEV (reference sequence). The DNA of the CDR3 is TGTGCCAGCAGGAGCTCTAGCGGGGGTGGGGATACGCAGTATTTT. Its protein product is CASRSSSGGGDTQYF.

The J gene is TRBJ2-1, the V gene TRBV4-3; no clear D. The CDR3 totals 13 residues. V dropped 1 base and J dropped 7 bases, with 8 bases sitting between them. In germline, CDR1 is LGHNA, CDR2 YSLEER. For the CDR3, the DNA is TGCGCCAGCAGCCAAGGTCTCTTTAATGAGCAGTTCTTC. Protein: CASSQGLFNEQFF.

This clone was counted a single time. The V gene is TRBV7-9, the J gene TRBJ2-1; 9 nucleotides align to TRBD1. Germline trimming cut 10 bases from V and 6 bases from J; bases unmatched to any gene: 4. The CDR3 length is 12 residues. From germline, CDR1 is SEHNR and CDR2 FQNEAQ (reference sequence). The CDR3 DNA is TGTGCCAAGGGACAGGGAGCCAATGAGCAGTTCTTC. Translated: CAKGQGANEQFF.

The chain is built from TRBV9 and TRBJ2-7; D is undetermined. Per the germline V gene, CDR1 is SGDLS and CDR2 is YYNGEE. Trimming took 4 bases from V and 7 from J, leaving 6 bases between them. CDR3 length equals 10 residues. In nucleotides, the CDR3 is TGTGCCAGCAGCCACACTGAGCAGTACTTC. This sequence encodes CASSHTEQYF.

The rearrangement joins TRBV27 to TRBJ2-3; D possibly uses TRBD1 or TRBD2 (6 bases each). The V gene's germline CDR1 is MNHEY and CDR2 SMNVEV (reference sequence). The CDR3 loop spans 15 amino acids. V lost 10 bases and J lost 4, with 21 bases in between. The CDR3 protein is CATRPGAGTPDTQYF. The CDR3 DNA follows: TGTGCCACCCGGCCAGGGGCGGGGACCCCAGATACGCAGTATTTT.

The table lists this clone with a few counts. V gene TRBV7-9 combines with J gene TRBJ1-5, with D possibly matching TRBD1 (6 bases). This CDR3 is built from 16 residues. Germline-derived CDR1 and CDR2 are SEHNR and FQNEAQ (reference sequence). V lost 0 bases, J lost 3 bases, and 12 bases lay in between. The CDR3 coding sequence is TGTGCCAGCAGCTTAGCGATTGGGGGCGACAATCAGCCCCAGCATTTT. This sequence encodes CASSLAIGGDNQPQHF.

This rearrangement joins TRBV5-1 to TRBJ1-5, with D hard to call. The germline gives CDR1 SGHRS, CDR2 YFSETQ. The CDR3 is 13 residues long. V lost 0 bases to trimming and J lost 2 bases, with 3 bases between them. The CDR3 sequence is CASSLGRNQPQHF. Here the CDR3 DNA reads TGCGCCAGCAGCTTGGGTCGCAATCAGCCCCAGCATTTT.

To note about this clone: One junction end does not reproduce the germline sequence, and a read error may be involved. CDR3 nucleotide sequence: TGTGCCAGCAGTTACGGGGGGGCCTCCAACAATGAGCAGTTCTTC. This translates into CASSYGGASNNEQFF. V and J are TRBV7-2 and TRBJ2-1, with 8 bases fitting TRBD2. Germline assignment: CDR1 SGHTA and CDR2 FQGNSA. This CDR3 region has 15 residues.

The CDR3 DNA is TGTGCCAGCAGCTTAGCGGGACTAGCGGGATTCACCGGGGAGCTGTTTTTT. Its protein product is CASSLAGLAGFTGELFF. The J gene is TRBJ2-2, the V gene TRBV7-9; 13 bases agree with TRBD2. Germline trimming cut 0 bases from V and 4 bases from J; bases unmatched to any gene: 2. The CDR3 covers 17 residues. The germline V gene encodes CDR1 SEHNR and CDR2 FQNEAQ (reference sequence).

The CDR3 DNA follows: TGTGCTACTAGTTTATCTCTAGCGGGGGCCACAACGGGGAAGACCCAGTACTTC. The encoded protein is CATSLSLAGATTGKTQYF. The J gene is TRBJ2-5, the V gene TRBV7-7; 10 positions agree with TRBD2. The CDR3 covers 18 residues. Germline V gives CDR1 SSHAT, CDR2 FNYEAQ (reference sequence).

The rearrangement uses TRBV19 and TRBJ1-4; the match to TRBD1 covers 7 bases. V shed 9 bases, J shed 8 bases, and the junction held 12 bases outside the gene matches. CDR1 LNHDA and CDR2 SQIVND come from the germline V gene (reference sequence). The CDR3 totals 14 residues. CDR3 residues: CASQRTGSGEKLFF. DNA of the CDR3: TGTGCCAGCCAAAGGACAGGATCGGGCGAAAAACTGTTTTTT.

The CDR3 DNA sequence: TGTGCCAGCAGTTTAAGACAGGGGGGCACTGAAGCTTTCTTT. Translating it yields CASSLRQGGTEAFF. This chain links TRBV6-2 or TRBV6-3 with TRBJ1-1; 9 bases match TRBD1. The CDR3 is made up of 14 amino acids. The J segment lost 4 bases and the V segment lost 4 bases, leaving 4 bases of the junction unmatched. Germline CDR1 and CDR2: MNHEY and SVGEGT.

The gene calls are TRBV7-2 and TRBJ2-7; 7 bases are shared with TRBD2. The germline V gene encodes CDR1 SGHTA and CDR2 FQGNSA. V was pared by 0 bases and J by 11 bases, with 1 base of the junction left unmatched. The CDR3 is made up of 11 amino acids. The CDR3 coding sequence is TGTGCCAGCAGCTTAGCGGGGAGGGAGTACTTC. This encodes CASSLAGREYF.

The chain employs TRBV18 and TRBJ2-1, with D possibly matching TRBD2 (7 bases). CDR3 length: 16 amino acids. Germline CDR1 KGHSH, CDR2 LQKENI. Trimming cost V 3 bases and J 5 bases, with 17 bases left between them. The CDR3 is CASSPRAAGANNEQFF. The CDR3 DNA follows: TGTGCCAGCTCACCCAGAGCGGCGGGGGCCAACAATGAGCAGTTCTTC.

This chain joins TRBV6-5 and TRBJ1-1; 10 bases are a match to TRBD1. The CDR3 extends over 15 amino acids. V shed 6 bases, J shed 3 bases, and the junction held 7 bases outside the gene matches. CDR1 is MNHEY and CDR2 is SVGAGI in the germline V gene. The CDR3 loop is CASSKPGQGYTEAFF. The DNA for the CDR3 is TGTGCCAGCAGCAAACCGGGACAGGGGTACACTGAAGCTTTCTTT.

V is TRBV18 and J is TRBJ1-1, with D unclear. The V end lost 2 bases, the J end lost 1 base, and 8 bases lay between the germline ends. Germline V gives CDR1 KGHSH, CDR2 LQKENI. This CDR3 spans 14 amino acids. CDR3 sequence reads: CASSPTNSNTEAFF. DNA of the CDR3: TGTGCCAGCTCACCAACGAACTCGAACACTGAAGCTTTCTTT.

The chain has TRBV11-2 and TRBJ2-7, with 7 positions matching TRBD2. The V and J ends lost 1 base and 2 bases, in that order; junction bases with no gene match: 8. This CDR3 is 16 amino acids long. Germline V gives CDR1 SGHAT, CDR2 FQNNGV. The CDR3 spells CASSLVFGGRTYEQYF. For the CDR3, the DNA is TGTGCCAGCAGCTTAGTATTTGGCGGGAGAACCTACGAGCAGTACTTC.

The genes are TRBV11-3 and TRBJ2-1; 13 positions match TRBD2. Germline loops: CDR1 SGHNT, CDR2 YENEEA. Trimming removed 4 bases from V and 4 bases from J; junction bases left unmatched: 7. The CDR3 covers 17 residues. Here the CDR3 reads CASSSGLAGTGYNEQFF. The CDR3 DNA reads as TGTGCCAGCAGCTCGGGACTAGCGGGGACGGGGTACAATGAGCAGTTCTTC. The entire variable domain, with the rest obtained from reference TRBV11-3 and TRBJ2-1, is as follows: EAGVVQSPRYKIIEKKQPVAFWCNPISGHNTLYWYLQNLGQGPELLIRYENEEAVDDSQLPKDRFSAERLKGVDSTLKIQPAELGDSAVYLCASSSGLAGTGYNEQFFGPGTRLTVL.

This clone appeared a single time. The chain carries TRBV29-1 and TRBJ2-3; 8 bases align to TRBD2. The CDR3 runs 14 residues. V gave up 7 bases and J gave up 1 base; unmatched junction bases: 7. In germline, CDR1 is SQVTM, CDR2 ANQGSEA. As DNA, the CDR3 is TGCAGCGGGGAGACTAGCGTTGGCACAGATACGCAGTATTTT. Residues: CSGETSVGTDTQYF.

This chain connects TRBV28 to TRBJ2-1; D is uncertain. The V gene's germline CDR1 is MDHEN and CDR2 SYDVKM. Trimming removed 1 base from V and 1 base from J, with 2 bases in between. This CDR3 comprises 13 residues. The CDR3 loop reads CASSLYSYNEQFF. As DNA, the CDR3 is TGTGCCAGCAGTTTATATTCCTACAATGAGCAGTTCTTC.

CDR3: CASSVDFLNTEAFF. CDR3 sequence (DNA): TGTGCCAGCAGCGTGGACTTTCTTAACACTGAAGCTTTCTTT. This chain joins TRBV9 and TRBJ1-1; D uncertain. This CDR3 contains 14 residues. V lost 2 bases and J 2 bases, leaving 10 bases between the germline ends. Germline V gene sequence: CDR1 SGDLS, CDR2 YYNGEE.